This entry describes one TCR beta chain. Its antigen is still unknown. Trimming took off 8 bases at V and 2 bases at J, with 15 bases between the two ends. This CDR3 is built from 14 residues. CDR1 and CDR2 (germline): MNHEY, SMNVEV (reference sequence). This sample stems from a study of T cell responses to AZD1222 COVID-19 vaccine. General study results and limits: Every sample of the repertoires postdated the peak T cell response. Increased Spike-specific TCR breadth and depth were observed after two AZD1222 doses. Reportedly, close to half of spike-specific TCRs are directed against unmutated variant regions.

Method: immunoSEQ multiplex PCR; TCRdb's copy keeps in-frame clones and lacks some. The sample holds roughly 120,000 clones, 70% to 90% seen once. This specimen consisted of peripheral blood, obtained on day 0 of AZD1222 vaccination. This receptor was obtained from an adult in good health. This sequence joins TRBV27 and TRBJ1-1; D unclear. Here the CDR3 reads CASRSGRPNTEAFF. The CDR3 nucleotides are TGTGCCAGCCGGTCAGGCAGGCCAAACACTGAAGCTTTCTTT.